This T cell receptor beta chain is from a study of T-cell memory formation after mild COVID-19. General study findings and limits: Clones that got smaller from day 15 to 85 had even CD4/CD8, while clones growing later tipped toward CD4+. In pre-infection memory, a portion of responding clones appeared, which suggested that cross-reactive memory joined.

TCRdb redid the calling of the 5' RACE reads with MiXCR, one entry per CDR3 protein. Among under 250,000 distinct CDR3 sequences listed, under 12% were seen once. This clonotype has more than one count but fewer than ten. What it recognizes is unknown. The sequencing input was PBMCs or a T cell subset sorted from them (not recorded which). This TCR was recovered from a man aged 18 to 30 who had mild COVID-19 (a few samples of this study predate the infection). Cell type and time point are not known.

CDR3 sequence reads: CASSQAERGETQYF. The CDR3 DNA is TGTGCCAGCAGCCAGGCGGAGAGGGGGGAGACCCAGTACTTC. The chain joins TRBV3-1 to TRBJ2-5; weak D call: TRBD1 (6 bases). Trimming stripped 3 bases from V and 5 bases from J, with 13 bases between. This CDR3 is built from 14 residues. Germline V gene sequence: CDR1 LGHDT, CDR2 YNNKEL (reference sequence).